This T cell receptor (beta chain) stems from a study of blood T cell repertoires in COVID-19. Study overall: Italy, Spain and the United States were the sources of the convalescent and acute COVID-19 samples.

Only in-frame clones appear in the TCRdb table, and some are missing; sequencing was by immunoSEQ multiplex PCR. The sample includes roughly 380,000 clones, 85% of them seen just once. This clone was recorded only once. The germline V gene has CDR1 WNHNN and CDR2 SYGVQD (reference sequence). Between the trimmed V and J ends, which lost 5 bases and 5 bases, there was a span of 9 bases. The CDR3 sequence is 13 residues long. The sequence came from a woman between 18 and 30 years old with acute or convalescent COVID-19. Sequences were obtained from peripheral blood. The V and J genes are TRBV10-1 and TRBJ2-2, with D tentatively TRBD1 (5 bases). The CDR3 region is CASSWQGTGELFF. The CDR3 DNA is TGCGCCAGCAGTTGGCAGGGAACCGGGGAGCTGTTTTTT.